The present T cell receptor beta chain was sequenced within a study of blood T cell repertoires in COVID-19. Study details: Donors in the United States, Italy and Spain gave samples during acute or convalescent COVID-19. The cDNA or gDNA used as material had been derived from T cells, B-cell-depleted T cells, or PBMCs.

Patients of the Seattle cohort, enrolled during active infection, were followed longitudinally. The CDR3 has 16 residues. V dropped 1 base and J dropped 6; count of bases not matched to a gene: 10. CDR1 is MDHEN, CDR2 SYDVKM, per germline. Under the authors' procedure: Estimation of nucleated cell counts was performed using reference gene primer amplification. Some clones are missing from TCRdb's copy, which holds only in-frame ones; the method was immunoSEQ multiplex PCR. V, J and clone size were drawn from that table, and D and trimming were deduced from the DNA. The sample holds fewer than 350,000 clones; approximately 90% are singletons and the top ten take approximately 9.9%.

This receptor was identified in a young man with COVID-19, enrolled during active disease. The sequencing input was peripheral blood. This sequence joins TRBV28 and TRBJ2-3; 7 nucleotides align to TRBD1. The CDR3 loop is CASSLYRGRKWDTQYF. The CDR3, as DNA: TGTGCCAGCAGTTTATATAGGGGGCGGAAATGGGATACGCAGTATTTT.